This passage covers 21 T cell receptor beta chains from one sample sequenced in a study of blood T cell repertoires in COVID-19. Libraries were prepared by immunoSEQ multiplex PCR; TCRdb keeps only in-frame clonotypes and omits some of them. The repertoire consists of a few hundred thousand clones, with about 80% occurring once and the leading ten covering about 1.3%. The sample was PBMCs or T cells enriched from blood (not recorded which). The receptors here all came from a woman aged 40 to 50 with acute COVID-19.

This rearrangement joins TRBV30 to TRBJ2-1; 7 positions agree with TRBD2. Germline values: CDR1 GTSNPN, CDR2 SVGIG (reference sequence). Losses at the gene ends were 1 base for V and 7 bases for J; bases not matched to a gene: 19. The CDR3 runs 18 residues. Written as DNA, the CDR3 is TGTGCCTGGAGTGGTCCCCGGCGGGGGAGTATTCGTAGGAATGAGCAGTTCTTC. It yields the protein CAWSGPRRGSIRRNEQFF. Full variable domain (missing parts from reference TRBV30 and TRBJ2-1): SQTIHQWPATLVQPVGSPLSLECTVEGTSNPNLYWYRQAAGRGLQLLFYSVGIGQISSEVPQNLSASRPQDRQFILSSKKLLLSDSGFYLCAWSGPRRGSIRRNEQFFGPGTRLTVL.

This clone was found a few times. This chain joins TRBV4-1 and TRBJ1-2; 11 bases align to TRBD1. The germline V gene encodes CDR1 MGHRA and CDR2 YSYEKL. The CDR3 totals 15 residues. V lost 4 bases and J lost 7; bases outside the gene matches: 8. The CDR3 bases are TGCGCCAGCAGCCCGATGGACAGGGGGCCTCGTGGCTACACCTTC. Translation gives CASSPMDRGPRGYTF.

CDR3 protein: CASSRQGTSTDTQYF. CDR3 sequence (DNA): TGTGCCAGCTCACGACAGGGGACTAGCACAGATACGCAGTATTTT. The chain is built from TRBV18 and TRBJ2-3, with TRBD1 matching over 8 bases. Trimming took 4 bases from V and 0 from J; bases not matched to a gene: 3. Per the germline V gene, CDR1 is KGHSH and CDR2 is LQKENI. CDR3 length: 15 amino acids.

This clone came up many times. This chain uses TRBV10-2 with TRBJ2-1; 10 nucleotides match TRBD1. CDR1 is WSHSY and CDR2 is SAAADI in the germline V gene. Germline trimming cut 3 bases from V and 5 bases from J; bases unmatched to any gene: 7. The CDR3 is 16 amino acids. CDR3 in DNA: TGCGCCAGCAGTGATTCCCTCGGGACAGGGGACAATGAGCAGTTCTTC. Residues: CASSDSLGTGDNEQFF.

The chain links TRBV19 to TRBJ2-1; D remains ambiguous. The V gene's germline CDR1 is LNHDA and CDR2 SQIVND (reference sequence). The CDR3 contains 13 residues. Trimming cost V 9 bases and J 4 bases, with 13 bases left between them. The CDR3 DNA reads as TGTGCCAGCAACGGTCGGTCTTACAATGAGCAGTTCTTC. Translating it yields CASNGRSYNEQFF.

This chain links TRBV19 with TRBJ1-1; no clear D. V was cut by 7 bases and J by 11 bases, with 23 bases left in between. In germline, CDR1 is LNHDA, CDR2 SQIVND (reference sequence). The length of the CDR3 is 14 residues. In DNA, the CDR3 is TGTGCCAGTACCGAATCGGCGGCGGGCTTGGGTGCTTTCTTT. Amino acids: CASTESAAGLGAFF.

This clone was recorded a few times. This chain joins TRBV7-2 and TRBJ2-7; 10 positions agree with TRBD2. Trimming took 3 bases from V and 6 from J; bases not matched to a gene: 8. The length of the CDR3 is 15 residues. Germline V gene data show CDR1 as SGHTA and CDR2 as FQGNSA. The CDR3 loop reads CASSLGGLASFEQYF. As DNA, the CDR3 is TGTGCCAGCAGCTTGGGGGGACTAGCGAGCTTCGAGCAGTACTTC.

This clone was counted between two and nine times. The chain joins TRBV28 to TRBJ2-7, with D perhaps TRBD2 (6 bases). Germline CDR1 and CDR2: MDHEN and SYDVKM. V lost 7 bases to trimming and J lost 2 bases, with 15 bases between them. The length of the CDR3 is 14 residues. In nucleotides, the CDR3 is TGTGCCAGCACCCCCGGGGGAATCACCTACGAGCAGTACTTC. Translated, it gives CASTPGGITYEQYF. The entire variable domain, with the rest obtained from reference TRBV28 and TRBJ2-7, is as follows: DVKVTQSSRYLVKRTGEKVFLECVQDMDHENMFWYRQDPGLGLRLIYFSYDVKMKEKGDIPEGYSVSREKKERFSLILESASTNQTSMYLCASTPGGITYEQYFGPGTRLTVT.

The J gene is TRBJ1-2, the V gene TRBV3-1 (or the pseudogene TRBV3-2), with 9 bases that match TRBD1. Germline V gene lookup returns CDR1 LGHDT and CDR2 YNNKEL (reference sequence). The length of the CDR3 is 14 residues. With 3 bases clipped from V and 6 bases from J, the junction kept 5 bases outside the gene matches. The CDR3 DNA reads as TGTGCCAGCAGCCATGGACAGGGGATAAATGGCTACACCTTC. Translating gives CASSHGQGINGYTF.

V and J are TRBV7-2 and TRBJ2-3; 9 bases map to TRBD1. V dropped 2 bases and J dropped 1; count of bases not matched to a gene: 4. This CDR3 comprises 16 residues. Germline lookup yields CDR1 SGHTA and CDR2 FQGNSA. DNA of the CDR3: TGTGCCAGCAGCTTAAACAGGGGGCGAGGCACAGATACGCAGTATTTT. It encodes CASSLNRGRGTDTQYF.

The chain links TRBV29-1 to TRBJ1-2; D call uncertain. Trimming removed 0 bases at V and 13 bases at J, with 12 bases between. Germline V gives CDR1 SQVTM, CDR2 ANQGSEA. CDR3 length equals 11 residues. CDR3 sequence (DNA): TGCAGCGTTGAAGATCTGGCGGCCACCACCTTC. This translates into CSVEDLAATTF.

This chain links TRBV9 with TRBJ2-5; 9 bases line up with TRBD1. Unmatched junction bases numbered 9, after V lost 4 bases and J lost 2 bases. Germline V gives CDR1 SGDLS, CDR2 YYNGEE. CDR3 size: 16 residues. Here the CDR3 reads CASSPTTGGGQETQYF. CDR3 nucleotides: TGTGCCAGCAGCCCCACGACAGGGGGAGGTCAAGAGACCCAGTACTTC.

V and J are TRBV10-3 and TRBJ2-7; perhaps TRBD2 as D (5 bases). The CDR3 is 12 residues long. CDR1 and CDR2 (germline): ENHRY, SYGVKD. V gave up 2 bases and J gave up 6 bases, with 8 bases separating them. For the CDR3, the DNA is TGTGCCATCAGTGAGCGAGGGCGCGAGCAGTACTTC. It encodes CAISERGREQYF.

The V and J genes are TRBV19 and TRBJ1-1; weak D call: TRBD1 (6 bases). The CDR3 totals 16 residues. CDR1 and CDR2 (germline): LNHDA, SQIVND (reference sequence). V lost 7 bases to trimming and J lost 5 bases, with 23 bases between them. This chain's CDR3 is CASTESGGRVWTEAFF. Here the CDR3 DNA reads TGTGCCAGTACCGAATCTGGGGGCAGGGTGTGGACTGAAGCTTTCTTT.

V usage is TRBV29-1 and J usage is TRBJ1-5, with D tentatively TRBD1 (5 bases). V was pared by 6 bases and J by 0 bases, with 12 bases between. Germline CDR1 SQVTM, CDR2 ANQGSEA. The CDR3 is 14 amino acids. CDR3 amino acids: CSVAMGGSNQPQHF. The CDR3 DNA sequence: TGCAGCGTCGCCATGGGGGGTAGCAATCAGCCCCAGCATTTT. Drawing the rest from reference TRBV29-1 and TRBJ1-5, the complete variable domain is SAVISQKPSRDICQRGTSLTIQCQVDSQVTMMFWYRQQPGQSLTLIATANQGSEATYESGFVIDKFPISRPNLTFSTLTVSNMSPEDSSIYLCSVAMGGSNQPQHFGDGTRLSIL.

The chain employs TRBV3-1 (or the pseudogene TRBV3-2) and TRBJ1-1; the D is unclear. Germline V gives CDR1 LGHDT, CDR2 YNNKEL (reference sequence). Trimming took off 1 base at V and 0 bases at J, with 6 bases between the two ends. This CDR3 has 14 amino acids. CDR3 loop: CASSQGVLNTEAFF. The DNA of the CDR3 is TGTGCCAGCAGCCAAGGAGTATTGAACACTGAAGCTTTCTTT.

The chain carries TRBV5-4 and TRBJ2-1; tentatively, D is TRBD1 (6 bases). Germline CDR1 SGHNT, CDR2 YYREEE (reference sequence). Trimming took 4 bases from V and 1 from J, leaving 12 bases between them. The CDR3 consists of 15 residues. The CDR3 DNA follows: TGTGCCAGCAGCCCCAGGGGCCAGTCCTACAATGAGCAGTTCTTC. Translation: CASSPRGQSYNEQFF.

This clone was recorded at least ten times. J is TRBJ1-6 and V is TRBV7-2; no reliable D call. The CDR3 contains 13 residues. Germline assignment: CDR1 SGHTA and CDR2 FQGNSA. V lost 1 base, J lost 10 bases, and 8 bases lay in between. CDR3 nucleotide sequence: TGTGCCAGCAGCTTAGAGCCAAAGTCACCCCTCCACTTT. This gives the protein CASSLEPKSPLHF.

The chain links TRBV3-1 (or the pseudogene TRBV3-2) to TRBJ2-1; weak D call: TRBD2 (6 bases). Trimming removed 5 bases at V and 10 bases at J, with 9 bases between. The CDR3 covers 11 residues. CDR1 is LGHDT, CDR2 YNNKEL, per germline (reference sequence). The CDR3 DNA reads TGTGCCAGCAGCTCGAGCGGGGAGCAGTTCTTC. Its translation is CASSSSGEQFF.

The chain employs TRBV25-1 and TRBJ2-7, with 7 bases fitting TRBD1. Trimming removed 5 bases from V and 4 bases from J; junction bases left unmatched: 2. The CDR3 covers 12 residues. Germline V lookup: CDR1 MGHDK, CDR2 SYGVNS. DNA for the CDR3: TGTGCCAGCAGTAGGGGGCCGTACGAGCAGTACTTC. Its protein product is CASSRGPYEQYF.

This clone was counted once. The CDR3 region is CASSIDPSVYEQYF. CDR3 coding DNA: TGTGCCAGTAGTATTGACCCTAGCGTCTACGAGCAGTACTTC. This chain joins TRBV19 and TRBJ2-7; tentative D call: TRBD2 (6 bases). The CDR3 runs 14 residues. V was clipped by 3 bases and J by 3 bases, with 12 bases between them. Germline CDR1 is LNHDA and CDR2 is SQIVND (reference sequence).